This TCR beta chain was sequenced during a study of cytomegalovirus exposure and HLA in healthy donors. Study as a whole: The Caucasian-associated ancestry cluster held 80% to 90% of a few hundred genotyped donors.

The primer mix had 60 Vbeta and 13 Jbeta primers. The assay was immunoSEQ multiplex PCR, and TCRdb's table has in-frame clones only and misses some. The data hold 140,000 or so clones, with 65% to 80% observed a single time. A remark on this clone: Its target is not known.

The study, taken as a whole, reports: In most subjects, TCR beta sequences reportedly gave accurate predictions of HLA-A and HLA-B alleles. Rare TCR sequences predominated, though certain public TCRs were found in many donors. Among the most significant clusters, several appeared linked to common viral pathogens in a later analysis.

The CDR3 length is 16 residues. Trimming removed 5 bases at V and 3 bases at J, with 14 bases between. The germline gives CDR1 LNHNV, CDR2 YYDKDF (reference sequence). Sequences were obtained from PBMCs. The V gene is TRBV15, the J gene TRBJ2-6; perhaps TRBD1 as D (6 bases). The clonotype comes from a woman between 40 and 50 years old in good health and CMV-seronegative. The CDR3 DNA reads TGTGCCACCAGCGGCGATACAGGGAGTGGGGCCAACGTCCTGACTTTC. This gives the protein CATSGDTGSGANVLTF.